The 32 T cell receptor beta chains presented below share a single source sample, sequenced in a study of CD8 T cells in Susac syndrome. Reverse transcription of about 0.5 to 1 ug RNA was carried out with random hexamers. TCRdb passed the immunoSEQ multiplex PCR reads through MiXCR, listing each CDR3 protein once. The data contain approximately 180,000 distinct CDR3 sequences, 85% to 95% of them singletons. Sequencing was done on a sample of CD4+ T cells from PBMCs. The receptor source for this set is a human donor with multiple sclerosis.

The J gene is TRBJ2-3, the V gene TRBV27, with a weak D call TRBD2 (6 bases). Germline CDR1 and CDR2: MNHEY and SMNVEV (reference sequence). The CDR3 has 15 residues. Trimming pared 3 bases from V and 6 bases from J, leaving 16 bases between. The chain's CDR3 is CASSLLPRAGDTQYF. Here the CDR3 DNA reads TGTGCCAGCAGTTTGCTCCCCAGGGCGGGGGATACGCAGTATTTT.

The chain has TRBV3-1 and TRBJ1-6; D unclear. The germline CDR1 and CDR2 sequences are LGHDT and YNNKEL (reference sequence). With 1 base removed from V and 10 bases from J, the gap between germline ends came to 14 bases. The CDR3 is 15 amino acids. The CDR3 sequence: CASSQGVYAGSPLHF. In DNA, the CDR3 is TGTGCCAGCAGCCAAGGAGTGTACGCCGGCTCACCCCTCCACTTT.

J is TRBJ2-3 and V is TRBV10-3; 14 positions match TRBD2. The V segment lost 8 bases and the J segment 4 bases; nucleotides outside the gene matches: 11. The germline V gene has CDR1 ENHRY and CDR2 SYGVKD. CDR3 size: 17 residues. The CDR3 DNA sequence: TGTGCCATCTCTGGGACTAGCGGGAGCCTACGACCAGATACGCAGTATTTT. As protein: CAISGTSGSLRPDTQYF.

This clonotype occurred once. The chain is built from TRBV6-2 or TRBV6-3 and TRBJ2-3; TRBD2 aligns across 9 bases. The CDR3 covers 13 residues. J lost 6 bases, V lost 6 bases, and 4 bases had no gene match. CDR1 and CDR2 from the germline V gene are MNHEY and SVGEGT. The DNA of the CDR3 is TGTGCCAGCAGACCAACTAGCGGGGATACGCAGTATTTT. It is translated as CASRPTSGDTQYF.

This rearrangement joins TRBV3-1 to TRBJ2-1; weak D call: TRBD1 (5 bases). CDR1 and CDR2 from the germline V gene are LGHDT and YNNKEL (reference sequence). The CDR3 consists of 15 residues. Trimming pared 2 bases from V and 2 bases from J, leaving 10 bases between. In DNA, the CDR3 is TGTGCCAGCAGCCAACAAAGACAGCCCTACAATGAGCAGTTCTTC. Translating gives CASSQQRQPYNEQFF.

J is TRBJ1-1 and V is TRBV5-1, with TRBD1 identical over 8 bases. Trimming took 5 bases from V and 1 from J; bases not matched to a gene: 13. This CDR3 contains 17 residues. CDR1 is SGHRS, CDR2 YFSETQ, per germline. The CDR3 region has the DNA TGCGCCAGCAGACCCGGGAAAAATGACAGGGGGAACACTGAAGCTTTCTTT. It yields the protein CASRPGKNDRGNTEAFF.

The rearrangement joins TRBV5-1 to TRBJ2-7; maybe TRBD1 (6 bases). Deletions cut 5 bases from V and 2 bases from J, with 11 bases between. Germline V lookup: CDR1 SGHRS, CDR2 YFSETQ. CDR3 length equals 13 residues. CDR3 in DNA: TGCGCCAGCAGTAGAGGGGGAACCTACGAGCAGTACTTC. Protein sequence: CASSRGGTYEQYF.

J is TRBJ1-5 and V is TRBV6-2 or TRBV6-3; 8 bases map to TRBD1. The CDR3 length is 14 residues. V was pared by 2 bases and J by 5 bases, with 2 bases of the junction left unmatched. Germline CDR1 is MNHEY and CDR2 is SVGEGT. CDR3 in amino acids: CASSYRTGYQPQHF. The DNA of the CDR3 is TGTGCCAGCAGTTACCGGACAGGGTATCAGCCCCAGCATTTT.

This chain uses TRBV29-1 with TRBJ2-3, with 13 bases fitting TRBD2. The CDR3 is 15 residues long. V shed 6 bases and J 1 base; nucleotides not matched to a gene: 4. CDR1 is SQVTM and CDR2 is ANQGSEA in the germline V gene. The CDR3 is CSVVGTSGGTDTQYF. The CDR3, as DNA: TGCAGCGTGGTGGGGACTAGCGGGGGCACAGATACGCAGTATTTT.

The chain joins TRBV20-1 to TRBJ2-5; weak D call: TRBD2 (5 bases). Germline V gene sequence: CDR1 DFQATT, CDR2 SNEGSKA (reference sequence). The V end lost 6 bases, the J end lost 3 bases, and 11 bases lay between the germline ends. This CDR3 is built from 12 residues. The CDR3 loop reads CSALEVEETQYF. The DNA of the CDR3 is TGCAGTGCACTAGAGGTCGAAGAGACCCAGTACTTC.

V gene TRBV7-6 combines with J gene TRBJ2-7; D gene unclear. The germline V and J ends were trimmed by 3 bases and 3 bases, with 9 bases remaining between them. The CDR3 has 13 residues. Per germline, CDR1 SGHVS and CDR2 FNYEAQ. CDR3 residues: CASSFNEDYEQYF. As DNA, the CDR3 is TGTGCCAGCAGCTTTAACGAGGACTACGAGCAGTACTTC.

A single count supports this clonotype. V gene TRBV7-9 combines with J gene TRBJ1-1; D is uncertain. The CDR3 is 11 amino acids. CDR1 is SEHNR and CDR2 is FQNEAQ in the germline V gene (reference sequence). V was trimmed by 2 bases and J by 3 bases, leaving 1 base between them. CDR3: CASSLYTEAFF. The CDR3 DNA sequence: TGTGCCAGCAGCTTATACACTGAAGCTTTCTTT.

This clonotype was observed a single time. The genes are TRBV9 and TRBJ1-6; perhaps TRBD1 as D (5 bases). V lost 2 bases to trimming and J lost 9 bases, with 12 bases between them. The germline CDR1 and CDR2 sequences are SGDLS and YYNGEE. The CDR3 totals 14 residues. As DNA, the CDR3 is TGTGCCAGCAGCGTTGGGGCTTCGGGTTCACCCCTCCACTTT. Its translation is CASSVGASGSPLHF.

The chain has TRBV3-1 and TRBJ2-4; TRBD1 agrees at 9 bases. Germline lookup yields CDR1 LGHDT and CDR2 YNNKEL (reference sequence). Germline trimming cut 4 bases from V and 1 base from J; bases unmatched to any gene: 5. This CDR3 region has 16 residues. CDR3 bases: TGTGCCAGCAGCCCTCGACAGGGGGTGGCCAAAAACATTCAGTACTTC. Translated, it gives CASSPRQGVAKNIQYF.

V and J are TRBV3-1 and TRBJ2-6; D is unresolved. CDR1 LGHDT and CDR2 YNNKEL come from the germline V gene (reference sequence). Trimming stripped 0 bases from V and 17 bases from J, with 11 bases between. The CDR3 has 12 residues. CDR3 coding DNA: TGTGCCAGCAGCCAAGATTGGAGAGAGTTGACTTTC. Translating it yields CASSQDWRELTF.

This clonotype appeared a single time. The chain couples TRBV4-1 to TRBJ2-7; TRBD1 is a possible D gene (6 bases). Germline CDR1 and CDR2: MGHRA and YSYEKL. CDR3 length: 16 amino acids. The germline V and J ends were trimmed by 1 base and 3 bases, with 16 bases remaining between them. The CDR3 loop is CASSQGGVGALYEQYF. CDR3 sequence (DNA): TGCGCCAGCAGCCAAGGAGGTGTGGGGGCCCTCTACGAGCAGTACTTC.

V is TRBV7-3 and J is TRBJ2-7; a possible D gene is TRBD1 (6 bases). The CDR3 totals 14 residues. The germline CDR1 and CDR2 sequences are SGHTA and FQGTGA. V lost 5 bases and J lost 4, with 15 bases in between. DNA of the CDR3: TGTGCCAGCAGCCCTGGGGGCTCACCTTACGAGCAGTACTTC. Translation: CASSPGGSPYEQYF.

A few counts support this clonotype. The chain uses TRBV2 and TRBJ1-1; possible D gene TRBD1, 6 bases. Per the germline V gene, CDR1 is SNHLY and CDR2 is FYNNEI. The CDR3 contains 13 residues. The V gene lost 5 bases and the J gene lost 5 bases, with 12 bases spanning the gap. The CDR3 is CASSQQGGTEAFF. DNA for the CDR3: TGTGCCAGCAGTCAACAGGGTGGGACTGAAGCTTTCTTT.

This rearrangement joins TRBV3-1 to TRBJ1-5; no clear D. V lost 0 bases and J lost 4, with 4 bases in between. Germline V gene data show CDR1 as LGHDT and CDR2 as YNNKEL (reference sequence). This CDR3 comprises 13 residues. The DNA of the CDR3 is TGTGCCAGCAGCCAAGATCTGAATCAGCCCCAGCATTTT. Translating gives CASSQDLNQPQHF.

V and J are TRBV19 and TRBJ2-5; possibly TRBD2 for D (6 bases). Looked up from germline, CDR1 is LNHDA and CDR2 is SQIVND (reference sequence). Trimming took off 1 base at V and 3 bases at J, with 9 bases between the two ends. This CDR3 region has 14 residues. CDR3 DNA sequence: TGTGCCAGTAGTATAGGAGGACTAAAAGAGACCCAGTACTTC. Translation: CASSIGGLKETQYF.

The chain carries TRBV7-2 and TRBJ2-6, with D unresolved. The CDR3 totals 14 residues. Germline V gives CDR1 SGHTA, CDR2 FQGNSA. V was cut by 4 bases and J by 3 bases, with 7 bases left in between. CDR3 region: CASSSPYGANVLTF. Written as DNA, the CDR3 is TGTGCCAGCAGCTCCCCATATGGGGCCAACGTCCTGACTTTC.

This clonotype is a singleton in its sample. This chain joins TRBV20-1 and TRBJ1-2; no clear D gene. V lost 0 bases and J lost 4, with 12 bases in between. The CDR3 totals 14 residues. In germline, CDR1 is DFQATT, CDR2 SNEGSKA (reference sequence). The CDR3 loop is CSARDGGKPYGYTF. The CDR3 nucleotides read TGCAGTGCTAGAGATGGAGGGAAGCCCTATGGCTACACCTTC.

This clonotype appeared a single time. CDR3 nucleotides: TGTGCCAGCAGTTTCCTCCCGGGAGGGGCCCAAGAGACCCAGTACTTC. This sequence encodes CASSFLPGGAQETQYF. The gene calls are TRBV2 and TRBJ2-5; the match to TRBD2 covers 8 bases. Germline CDR1 and CDR2: SNHLY and FYNNEI. The ends lost 5 bases at V and 1 base at J; junction bases unmatched: 9. The CDR3 is 16 residues long.

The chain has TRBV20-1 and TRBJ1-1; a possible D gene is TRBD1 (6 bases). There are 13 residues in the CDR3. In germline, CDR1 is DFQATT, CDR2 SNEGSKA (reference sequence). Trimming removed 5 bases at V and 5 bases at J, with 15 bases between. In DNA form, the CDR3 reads TGCAGTGCTTGGGGGGGGCTTGTAACTGAAGCTTTCTTT. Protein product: CSAWGGLVTEAFF.

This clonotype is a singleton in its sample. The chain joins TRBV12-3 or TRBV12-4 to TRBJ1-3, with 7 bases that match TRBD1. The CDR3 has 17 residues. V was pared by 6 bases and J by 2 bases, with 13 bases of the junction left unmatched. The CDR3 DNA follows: TGTGCCAGCAGCCGATATTGGGACAGTACCCCTGGAAACACCATATATTTT. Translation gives CASSRYWDSTPGNTIYF.

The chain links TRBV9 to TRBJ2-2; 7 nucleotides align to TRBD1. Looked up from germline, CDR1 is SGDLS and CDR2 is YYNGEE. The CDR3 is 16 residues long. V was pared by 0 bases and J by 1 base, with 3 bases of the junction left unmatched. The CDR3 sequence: CASSVGGGLNTGELFF. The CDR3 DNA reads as TGTGCCAGCAGCGTAGGAGGGGGCCTGAACACCGGGGAGCTGTTTTTT.

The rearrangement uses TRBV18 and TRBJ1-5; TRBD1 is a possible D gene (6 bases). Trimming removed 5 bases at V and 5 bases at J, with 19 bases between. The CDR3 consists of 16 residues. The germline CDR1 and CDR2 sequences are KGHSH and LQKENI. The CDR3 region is CASSSGSGQLDQPQHF. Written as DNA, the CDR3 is TGTGCCAGCTCATCGGGGTCTGGACAGCTCGATCAGCCCCAGCATTTT.

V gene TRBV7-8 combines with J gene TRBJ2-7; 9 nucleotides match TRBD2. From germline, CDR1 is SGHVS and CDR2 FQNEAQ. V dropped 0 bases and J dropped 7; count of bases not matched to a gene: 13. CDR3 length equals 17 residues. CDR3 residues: CASSLAINRNLAGEQYF. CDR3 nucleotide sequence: TGTGCCAGCAGCTTAGCAATCAACCGGAACCTAGCGGGGGAGCAGTACTTC.

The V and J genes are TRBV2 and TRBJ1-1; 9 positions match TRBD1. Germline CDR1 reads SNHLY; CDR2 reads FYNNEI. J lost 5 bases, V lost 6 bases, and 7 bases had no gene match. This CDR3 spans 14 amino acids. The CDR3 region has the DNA TGTGCCAGCAGCGAACAGGGGGCCGGGACTGAAGCTTTCTTT. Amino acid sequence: CASSEQGAGTEAFF.

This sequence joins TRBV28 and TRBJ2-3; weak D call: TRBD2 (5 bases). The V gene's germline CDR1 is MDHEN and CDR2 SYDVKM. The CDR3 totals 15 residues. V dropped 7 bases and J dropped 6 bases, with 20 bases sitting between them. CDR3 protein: CASTPVGGWSDTQYF. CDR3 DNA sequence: TGTGCCAGCACCCCAGTGGGCGGGTGGTCTGATACGCAGTATTTT.

In DNA form, the CDR3 reads TGTGCCAGCAGCCCCAAAGGGATGGATGAAAAACTGTTTTTT. This sequence encodes CASSPKGMDEKLFF. The chain uses TRBV4-2 and TRBJ1-4; D not certain. The CDR3 has 14 amino acids. CDR1 is LGHNA, CDR2 YNFKEQ, per germline. Trimming removed 4 bases from V and 6 bases from J, with 12 bases in between.

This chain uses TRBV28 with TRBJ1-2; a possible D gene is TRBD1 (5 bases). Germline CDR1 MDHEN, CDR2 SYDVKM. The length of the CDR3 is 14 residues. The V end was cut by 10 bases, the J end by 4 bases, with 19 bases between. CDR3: CAIQGIVEGYGYTF. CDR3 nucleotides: TGTGCCATCCAGGGTATCGTGGAGGGCTATGGCTACACCTTC.